Following are 10 T cell receptor beta chains from one sample sequenced in a study of shared clonotypes between healthy human individuals (dated by TCRdb to about 2020). The method behind the library was the immunoSEQ multiplex PCR assay. TCRdb retrieved this table from immuneACCESS and kept in-frame rearrangements only. Not all clones are present; in checked studies, unresolved V genes account for under half, and no reason is known for the remainder. Counted in this sample were hundreds of thousands of clones; roughly 73% of them appeared once. The ten largest clonotypes hold around 2% of the sample. What was sequenced was memory CD4+ T cells sorted from blood. The cell subset or site label, as the study defines it: CD45RA-negative fraction. The receptors were sampled from a woman aged 30 to 39 in good health.

The chain joins TRBV19 to TRBJ1-1; 7 nucleotides match TRBD1. The germline CDR1 and CDR2 sequences are LNHDA and SQIVND (reference sequence). V was pared by 5 bases and J by 0 bases, with 9 bases of the junction left unmatched. The CDR3 has 16 residues. The CDR3 is CASSPWTGNLNTEAFF. CDR3 bases: TGTGCCAGTAGTCCTTGGACAGGTAATTTGAACACTGAAGCTTTCTTT.

The gene calls are TRBV2 and TRBJ1-2, with D possibly matching TRBD1 (5 bases). Germline V CDR1 and CDR2: SNHLY, FYNNEI. V was trimmed by 8 bases and J by 1 base, leaving 11 bases between them. CDR3 size: 13 residues. For the CDR3, the DNA is TGTGCCAGCGGGGCGGGGGGTAACTATGGCTACACCTTC. Amino acid sequence: CASGAGGNYGYTF.

The CDR3 DNA follows: TGTGCCAGCAGTTTAAAGTTCAGGGAGGCCCAGCATTTT. It translates to CASSLKFREAQHF. The J gene is TRBJ1-5, the V gene TRBV27; D might be TRBD1 (5 bases). In germline, CDR1 is MNHEY, CDR2 SMNVEV (reference sequence). V was cut by 2 bases and J by 11 bases, with 13 bases left in between. The CDR3 loop spans 13 amino acids.

This rearrangement joins TRBV9 to TRBJ1-4; the D gene is possibly TRBD1 (6 bases). V lost 7 bases and J lost 8, with 15 bases in between. Germline lookup yields CDR1 SGDLS and CDR2 YYNGEE. This CDR3 has 13 amino acids. The CDR3 sequence is CASAPGADEKLFF. Written as DNA, the CDR3 is TGTGCCAGCGCGCCGGGGGCCGACGAAAAACTGTTTTTT.

The chain joins TRBV19 to TRBJ2-1, with TRBD2 matching over 8 bases. This CDR3 region has 14 residues. From germline, CDR1 is LNHDA and CDR2 SQIVND (reference sequence). V was clipped by 6 bases and J by 2 bases; unmatched bases: 3. The CDR3 DNA reads TGTGCCAGTAGCGGGAGGGCTGCCTACAATGAGCAGTTCTTC. Translation gives CASSGRAAYNEQFF.

The genes are TRBV28 and TRBJ2-7; the match to TRBD1 covers 11 bases. CDR1 MDHEN and CDR2 SYDVKM come from the germline V gene. The V segment lost 5 bases and the J segment 0 bases; nucleotides outside the gene matches: 18. The CDR3 length is 20 residues. The CDR3 loop is CASSPIFGQGALIFSYEQYF. DNA of the CDR3: TGTGCCAGCAGTCCTATATTCGGACAGGGGGCCCTAATATTCTCCTACGAGCAGTACTTC.

The rearrangement uses TRBV7-3 and TRBJ2-3, with TRBD1 identical over 8 bases. CDR3 length: 15 amino acids. The germline gives CDR1 SGHTA, CDR2 FQGTGA. J lost 3 bases, V lost 5 bases, and 7 bases had no gene match. The chain's CDR3 is CASSPDRGFTDTQYF. The DNA for the CDR3 is TGTGCCAGCAGCCCCGACAGGGGTTTTACAGATACGCAGTATTTT.

The CDR3: CASSQGVRETQYF. DNA of the CDR3: TGTGCCAGCAGCCAAGGAGTTAGGGAGACCCAGTACTTC. The chain carries TRBV6-5 and TRBJ2-5; D remains ambiguous. The germline CDR1 and CDR2 sequences are MNHEY and SVGAGI. V was trimmed by 6 bases and J by 5 bases, leaving 13 bases between them. CDR3 length: 13 amino acids.

V usage is TRBV19 and J usage is TRBJ2-7, with 9 positions matching TRBD1. CDR1 is LNHDA and CDR2 is SQIVND in the germline V gene (reference sequence). V lost 3 bases, J lost 2 bases, and 5 bases stayed unmatched. This CDR3 region has 15 residues. The DNA for the CDR3 is TGTGCCAGTAGTATGACCGGGACAGGGACCTACGAGCAGTACTTC. Its translation is CASSMTGTGTYEQYF.

The chain combines TRBV5-1 with TRBJ2-3; 10 bases fit TRBD1. V trimming: 0 bases; J trimming: 4 bases; junction bases outside the gene matches: 2. Germline V lookup: CDR1 SGHRS, CDR2 YFSETQ. CDR3 length: 15 residues. CDR3: CASSLEGQGSDTQYF. In DNA form, the CDR3 reads TGCGCCAGCAGCTTGGAGGGACAGGGGTCAGATACGCAGTATTTT.